This record covers a single T cell receptor (beta chain). This sample is drawn from a study of blood T cell repertoires in COVID-19. Looked up from germline, CDR1 is SNHLY and CDR2 is FYNNEI. V was pared by 1 base and J by 9 bases, with 22 bases between. The CDR3 runs to 18 residues. Clones were sequenced by immunoSEQ multiplex PCR, and TCRdb holds only the in-frame ones, with some missing. Of some 110,000 clones listed, 82% were seen once; the top ten hold more than 4.5%. The V and J genes are TRBV2 and TRBJ1-6, with D possibly TRBD1 on 6 matching bases. The receptor was derived from a woman in her seventies with acute or convalescent COVID-19. The sample consisted of peripheral blood. This CDR3 reads CASSEVGVRQGIGSPLHF. The CDR3 DNA reads as TGTGCCAGCAGTGAAGTAGGAGTGAGGCAGGGGATAGGTTCACCCCTCCACTTT. The whole variable domain, remainder taken from reference TRBV2 and TRBJ1-6, is EPEVTQTPSHQVTQMGQEVILRCVPISNHLYFYWYRQILGQKVEFLVSFYNNEISEKSEIFDDQFSVERPDGSNFTLKIRSTKLEDSAMYFCASSEVGVRQGIGSPLHFGNGTRLTVT.